This entry features one TCR beta chain sequence. CDR3 length equals 14 residues. Germline CDR1 and CDR2: MNHEY and SMNVEV (reference sequence). The ends were cut back, 5 bases at V and 4 bases at J, with 14 bases in the middle. These data are taken from a study of blood T cell repertoires in COVID-19. Study-level background: Specimens from acute and convalescent COVID-19 originated in the United States, Italy and Spain. PBMCs, B-cell-depleted T cells, or T cells provided the cDNA or gDNA that made up the material.

The authors' processing: Estimates of nucleated cell counts were drawn from the amplification of reference gene primers. Profiled with immunoSEQ multiplex PCR; TCRdb holds only in-frame clones, not every one. The V and J calls and clone size are taken from that table; D and trimming were inferred from the DNA. The table records about 180,000 clones, 70% to 90% of them present only once. Sequences were obtained from peripheral blood. The V and J genes are TRBV27 and TRBJ1-1; D not certain. This receptor was obtained from a human donor with active or convalescent COVID-19. The donor label of this sample is uncertain. The CDR3 protein is CASSPLVGSTEAFF. In DNA form, the CDR3 reads TGTGCCAGCAGTCCCCTTGTAGGGAGCACTGAAGCTTTCTTT.